The entry that follows covers one T cell receptor beta chain sequence. The sample comes from a study of T cell responses to AZD1222 COVID-19 vaccine. Assay: immunoSEQ multiplex PCR; the TCRdb copy retains only in-frame clones and omits some. Of about 120,000 clones in the sample, around 90% were seen once. V lost 4 bases to trimming and J lost 4 bases, with 19 bases between them. CDR1 and CDR2 (germline): LGHDT, YNNKEL (reference sequence). This CDR3 has 16 residues. The sequence derives from an adult who received the AZD1222 COVID-19 vaccine. V usage is TRBV3-1 (or the pseudogene TRBV3-2) and J usage is TRBJ1-2, with D possibly TRBD1 on 6 matching bases. The sequences come from peripheral blood, collected 28 days after the second AZD1222 dose. The CDR3 coding sequence is TGTGCCAGCAGCCCCCCTTTGGGACAAGTAATCTATGGCTACACCTTC. Protein sequence: CASSPPLGQVIYGYTF.